A selection of T cell receptor beta chains follows, all from one sample in a study of T cell repertoires in cytomegalovirus infection. TCRdb redid the calling of the reads with MiXCR, one entry per CDR3 protein. This table has some 500,000 distinct CDR3 sequences, approximately 40% appearing once. These receptors have no identified antigens. The input for sequencing was cultured PBMCs, taken from culture after CMV antigen stimulation. These TCRs come from a human donor in good health (CMV status not recorded). Some clones in this sample may be carry-over from other donors' samples. CDR3s include the opening cysteine and the closing phenylalanine or tryptophan. The D gene is left open where the match is weak. A row's size may be missing; if present it is once, few, many or a size class.

CDR3 length: 12
D gene: TRBD2
V gene: TRBV20-1
clone size: .
J gene: TRBJ2-7
CDR3 protein: CSAGGLATRQYF
CDR3 DNA: TGCAGTGCTGGGGGACTAGCGACTAGGCAGTACTTC

CDR3 length: 17
D gene: .
V gene: TRBV4-1
clone size: few
J gene: TRBJ1-3
CDR3 protein: CASSQDKTSHSGNTIYF
CDR3 DNA: TGCGCCAGCAGCCAAGACAAGACCAGTCACTCTGGAAACACCATATATTTT

CDR3 length: 12
D gene: .
V gene: TRBV6-1
clone size: few
J gene: TRBJ2-7
CDR3 protein: CASRTEPYEQYF
CDR3 DNA: TGTGCCAGCAGAACCGAGCCCTACGAGCAGTACTTC

CDR3 length: 17
D gene: .
V gene: TRBV7-2
clone size: .
J gene: TRBJ2-5
CDR3 protein: CASSGLGRVLMAETQYF
CDR3 DNA: TGTGCCAGCAGCGGCCTCGGGCGGGTCCTTATGGCAGAGACCCAGTACTTC

CDR3 length: 13
D gene: .
V gene: TRBV3-1
clone size: .
J gene: TRBJ2-2
CDR3 protein: CASTAGYTGELFF
CDR3 DNA: TGTGCCAGCACGGCAGGGTACACCGGGGAGCTGTTTTTT

CDR3 length: 17
D gene: TRBD2
V gene: TRBV6-6
clone size: few
J gene: TRBJ2-1
CDR3 protein: CASSYRESASGHNEQFF
CDR3 DNA: TGTGCCAGCAGTTACCGCGAATCGGCTAGCGGACACAATGAGCAGTTCTTC

CDR3 length: 18
D gene: .
V gene: TRBV7-2
clone size: .
J gene: TRBJ2-7
CDR3 protein: CASSLNLQGSGGSYEQYF
CDR3 DNA: TGTGCCAGCAGCCTAAACCTCCAGGGGTCGGGGGGCTCCTACGAGCAGTACTTC

CDR3 length: 14
D gene: .
V gene: TRBV6-6
clone size: .
J gene: TRBJ1-1
CDR3 protein: CASSGPGQTTEAFF
CDR3 DNA: TGTGCCAGCAGTGGTCCCGGGCAGACCACTGAAGCTTTCTTT

CDR3 length: 13
D gene: TRBD1
V gene: TRBV7-2
clone size: many
J gene: TRBJ1-1
CDR3 protein: CASSPTGVAEAFF
CDR3 DNA: TGTGCCAGCAGCCCTACAGGGGTGGCTGAAGCTTTCTTT

CDR3 length: 14
D gene: TRBD2
V gene: TRBV7-2
clone size: .
J gene: TRBJ2-1
CDR3 protein: CASSGDYVSGEQFF
CDR3 DNA: TGTGCCAGCAGCGGGGACTACGTAAGCGGTGAGCAGTTCTTC

CDR3 length: 14
D gene: TRBD2
V gene: TRBV6-6
clone size: few
J gene: TRBJ2-7
CDR3 protein: CASRLGLAVYEQYF
CDR3 DNA: TGTGCCAGCAGATTGGGACTAGCAGTCTACGAGCAGTACTTC